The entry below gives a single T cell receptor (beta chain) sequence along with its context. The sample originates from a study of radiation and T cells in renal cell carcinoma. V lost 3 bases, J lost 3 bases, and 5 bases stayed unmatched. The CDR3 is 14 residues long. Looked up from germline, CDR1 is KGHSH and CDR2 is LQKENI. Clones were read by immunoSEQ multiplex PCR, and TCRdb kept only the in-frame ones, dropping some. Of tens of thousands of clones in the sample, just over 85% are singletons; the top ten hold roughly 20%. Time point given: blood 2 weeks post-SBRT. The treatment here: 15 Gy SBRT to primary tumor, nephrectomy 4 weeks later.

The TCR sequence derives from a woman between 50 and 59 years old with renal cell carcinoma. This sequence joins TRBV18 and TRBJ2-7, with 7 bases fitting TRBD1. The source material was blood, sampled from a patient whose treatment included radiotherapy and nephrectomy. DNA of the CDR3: TGTGCCAGCTCACCGACCGGGACAGACTACGAGCAGTACTTC. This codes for CASSPTGTDYEQYF.